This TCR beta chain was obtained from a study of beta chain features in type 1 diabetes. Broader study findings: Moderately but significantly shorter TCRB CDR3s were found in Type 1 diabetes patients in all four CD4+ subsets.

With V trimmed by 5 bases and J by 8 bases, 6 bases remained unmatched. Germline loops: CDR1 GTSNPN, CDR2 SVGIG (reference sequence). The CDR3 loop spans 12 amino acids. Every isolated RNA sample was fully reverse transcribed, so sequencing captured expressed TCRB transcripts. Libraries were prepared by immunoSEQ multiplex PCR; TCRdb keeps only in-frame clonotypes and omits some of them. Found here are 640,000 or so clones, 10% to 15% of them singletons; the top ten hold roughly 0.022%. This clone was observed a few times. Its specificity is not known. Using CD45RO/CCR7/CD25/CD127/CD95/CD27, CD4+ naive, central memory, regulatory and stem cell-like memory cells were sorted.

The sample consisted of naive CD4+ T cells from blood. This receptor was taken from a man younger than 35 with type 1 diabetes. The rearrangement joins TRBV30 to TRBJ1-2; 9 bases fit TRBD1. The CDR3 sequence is CAWEQGAEGYTF. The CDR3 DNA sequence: TGTGCCTGGGAACAGGGGGCGGAAGGCTACACCTTC.